The sample holds a few counts of the clone carrying this TCR beta chain. Antigen unknown. The CDR3 totals 15 residues. V was clipped by 3 bases and J by 8 bases; unmatched bases: 9. The germline V gene encodes CDR1 SEHNR and CDR2 FQNEAQ (reference sequence). This sample was taken from a study of identical twins. Study-wide findings and caveats: Abundant cord blood beta clonotypes carried fewer insertions; memory repertoires showed none. Models came in too low on out-of-frame TCR alpha sharing in monozygotic twins.

In TCRdb, the 5' RACE reads were re-called with MiXCR into one record per CDR3 protein. The sample lists roughly 350,000 distinct CDR3 sequences, 8.5% to 10% occurring once. The sequencing sample was made of naive T cells sorted from blood. This TCR was recovered from a woman aged 45-59 years in good health. The chain links TRBV7-9 to TRBJ2-1, with 8 positions matching TRBD2. The CDR3 loop reads CASSFSGTSYHEQFF. The CDR3 bases are TGTGCCAGCAGCTTCTCGGGGACTAGTTATCATGAGCAGTTCTTC. Full variable domain (outside the CDR3, taken from reference TRBV7-9 and TRBJ2-1): DTGVSQNPRHKITKRGQNVTFRCDPISEHNRLYWYRQTLGQGPEFLTYFQNEAQLEKSRLLSDRFSAERPKGSFSTLEIQRTEQGDSAMYLCASSFSGTSYHEQFFGPGTRLTVL.